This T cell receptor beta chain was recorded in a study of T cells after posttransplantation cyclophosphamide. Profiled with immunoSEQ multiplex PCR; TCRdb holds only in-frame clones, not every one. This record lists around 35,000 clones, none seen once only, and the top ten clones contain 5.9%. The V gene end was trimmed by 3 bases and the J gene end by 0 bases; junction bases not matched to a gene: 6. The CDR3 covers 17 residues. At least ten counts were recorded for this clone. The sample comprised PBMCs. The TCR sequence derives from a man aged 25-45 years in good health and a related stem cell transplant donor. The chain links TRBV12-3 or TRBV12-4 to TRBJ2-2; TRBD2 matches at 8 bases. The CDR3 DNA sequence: TGTGCCAGCAGTTTTGCTAGCGGGTCCGCGAACACCGGGGAGCTGTTTTTT. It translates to CASSFASGSANTGELFF.